This is a list of T cell receptor beta chains from one sample in a study of cytomegalovirus exposure and HLA in healthy donors. The table came from immunoSEQ multiplex PCR; TCRdb's copy has only in-frame clones and leaves some out. The repertoire consists of fewer than 350,000 clones, with approximately 90% occurring once and the leading ten covering roughly 2.3%. Sequencing was done on a sample of PBMCs. The receptors come from a young woman in good health and CMV-seronegative. Each CDR3 is given with its conserved first and last residue. The D gene is left open where the match is weak. Size is omitted from some rows. Given values are once, few, many or a class for expanded clones.

clone_size,v_call,d_call,cdr3_length,j_call,cdr3_aa,cdr3_nt
.,TRBV6-1,.,13,TRBJ1-2,CASRGTLDRSYTF,TGTGCCAGCAGGGGGACCCTGGACAGAAGCTACACCTTC
.,TRBV29-1,.,14,TRBJ2-1,CSVEYGLQGGAQFF,TGCAGCGTTGAATATGGGCTACAGGGGGGGGCACAATTCTTC
.,TRBV6-6,TRBD1,14,TRBJ2-1,CASSGGTGRISQFF,TGTGCCAGCAGTGGCGGGACAGGAAGGATTTCGCAGTTCTTC
.,TRBV30,TRBD2,16,TRBJ2-5,CAWSWGGTSGVGTQYF,TGTGCCTGGAGTTGGGGCGGGACTAGCGGGGTTGGGACCCAGTACTTC
.,TRBV12-5,TRBD1,15,TRBJ2-3,CASGLEGASTDTQYF,TGTGCTAGTGGTTTGGAGGGGGCTAGCACAGATACGCAGTATTTT
.,TRBV29-1,TRBD1,11,TRBJ1-6,CSVRTGGTLHF,TGCAGCGTCAGGACAGGTGGGACCCTCCACTTT
.,TRBV15,.,13,TRBJ2-4,CATSRDLSGASDF,TGTGCCACCAGCAGAGATCTTTCAGGGGCGTCGGACTTC
.,TRBV5-6,TRBD1,17,TRBJ2-7,CASSPVGVGQGDYEQYF,TGTGCCAGCAGCCCCGTCGGGGTAGGACAGGGGGACTACGAGCAGTACTTC
.,TRBV5-1,.,13,TRBJ1-1,CASSLISHIEAFF,TGCGCCAGCAGCTTGATAAGTCACATTGAAGCTTTCTTT
.,TRBV11-1,.,13,TRBJ1-1,CASSYVSRGRAFF,TGTGCCAGCAGCTACGTATCCCGTGGCAGAGCTTTCTTT
.,TRBV30,.,11,TRBJ2-7,CAWRKVREQYF,TGTGCCTGGAGGAAGGTGAGGGAGCAGTACTTC
.,TRBV11-2,.,15,TRBJ2-5,CASSLGFASQETQYF,TGTGCCAGCAGCTTAGGGTTCGCTAGCCAGGAGACCCAGTACTTC
.,TRBV19,.,15,TRBJ1-3,CASSISGGSGNTIYF,TGTGCCAGTAGTATCTCGGGGGGCTCTGGAAACACCATATATTTT
.,TRBV11-2,.,14,TRBJ2-7,CASSLGPKNYEQYF,TGTGCCAGCAGCTTAGGCCCTAAGAACTACGAGCAGTACTTC
.,TRBV7-2,TRBD1,14,TRBJ2-7,CASRQRQGRYEQYF,TGTGCCAGCAGACAAAGACAGGGGCGGTACGAGCAGTACTTC
.,TRBV12-2,.,15,TRBJ2-2,CASRSRDSYTGELFF,TGTGCAAGTCGCTCACGGGACTCTTACACCGGGGAGCTGTTTTTT
.,TRBV6-5,.,14,TRBJ2-7,CASSDTGSSYEQYF,TGTGCCAGCAGTGATACAGGGTCCTCCTACGAGCAGTACTTC
.,TRBV27,.,12,TRBJ1-2,CASSRGVDGYTF,TGTGCCAGCAGCAGGGGTGTCGATGGCTACACCTTC
.,TRBV30,.,12,TRBJ1-1,CACSVLPTEAFF,TGTGCCTGTTCAGTCTTACCCACTGAAGCTTTCTTT
.,TRBV15,TRBD1,15,TRBJ1-5,CATSSETGVNQPQHF,TGTGCCACCAGCAGCGAGACAGGGGTCAATCAGCCCCAGCATTTT
.,TRBV9,TRBD2,15,TRBJ2-3,CASSFSGGSTDTQYF,TGTGCCAGCAGCTTTAGCGGGGGGAGCACAGATACGCAGTATTTT
.,TRBV19,TRBD2,15,TRBJ2-1,CASSIERTSGNEQFF,TGTGCCAGTAGTATAGAACGGACTAGCGGGAATGAGCAGTTCTTC
once,TRBV6-5,TRBD1,14,TRBJ1-5,CASSRRGQEQPQHF,TGTGCCAGCAGTCGCAGGGGGCAGGAGCAGCCCCAGCATTTT
.,TRBV29-1,.,12,TRBJ2-7,CSVGQGSSEQYF,TGCAGCGTTGGCCAGGGTAGTAGCGAGCAGTACTTC
.,TRBV27,.,16,TRBJ2-1,CASSSDRTSSYNEQFF,TGTGCCAGCAGTTCCGACAGGACGAGCTCCTACAATGAGCAGTTCTTC
.,TRBV29-1,TRBD1,15,TRBJ2-3,CSVGRTGGAGDTQYF,TGCAGCGTGGGCCGGACAGGGGGCGCGGGGGATACGCAGTATTTT
.,TRBV2,.,13,TRBJ1-6,CASIGTNNSPLHF,TGTGCCAGCATAGGGACTAATAATTCCCCCCTCCACTTT
.,TRBV14,.,15,TRBJ2-3,CASSQGGHPPDTQYF,TGTGCCAGCAGCCAAGGTGGCCACCCTCCAGATACGCAGTATTTT
once,TRBV5-1,TRBD2,15,TRBJ2-2,CASRFSGGRTGELFF,TGCGCCAGCAGATTCAGCGGGGGCCGAACCGGGGAGCTGTTTTTT
.,TRBV7-9,.,16,TRBJ2-1,CASRPIRGTVVNEQFF,TGTGCCAGCAGACCTATTAGAGGAACGGTTGTGAATGAGCAGTTCTTC
.,TRBV6-5,.,14,TRBJ2-1,CASSYQGPYNEQFF,TGTGCCAGCAGTTATCAGGGTCCCTACAATGAGCAGTTCTTC
.,TRBV11-2,.,15,TRBJ2-7,CASSLGPGQAYEQYF,TGTGCCAGCAGCTTAGGACCGGGACAAGCCTACGAGCAGTACTTC
.,TRBV5-1,.,15,TRBJ1-6,CASSSGRGDNSPLHF,TGCGCCAGCAGCTCGGGTAGAGGAGATAATTCACCCCTCCACTTT
.,TRBV6-1,.,13,TRBJ1-6,CASIQQGNSPLHF,TGTGCCAGCATACAACAGGGAAATTCACCCCTCCACTTT
.,TRBV27,TRBD2,15,TRBJ2-7,CASSLGAGGIYEQYF,TGTGCCAGCAGTTTGGGGGCGGGAGGCATCTACGAGCAGTACTTC
.,TRBV6-5,TRBD1,13,TRBJ2-1,CASRGRGINEQFF,TGTGCCAGCAGGGGCAGGGGGATCAATGAGCAGTTCTTC
.,TRBV5-1,TRBD1,15,TRBJ1-4,CASSLAGTGDEKLFF,TGCGCCAGCAGCTTGGCCGGGACAGGGGATGAAAAACTGTTTTTT
.,TRBV30,TRBD2,18,TRBJ2-1,CAWSVVRTSGSSYNEQFF,TGTGCCTGGAGTGTAGTAAGGACTAGCGGGAGCTCCTACAATGAGCAGTTCTTC
.,TRBV28,TRBD1,15,TRBJ2-7,CASRSWDRRDYEQYF,TGTGCCAGCAGGTCCTGGGACAGGAGAGACTACGAGCAGTACTTC
.,TRBV9,.,15,TRBJ2-5,CASSVQAGAQETQYF,TGTGCCAGCAGCGTACAGGCGGGGGCCCAAGAGACCCAGTACTTC
.,TRBV6-1,.,14,TRBJ1-2,CASRPQAGHYGYTF,TGTGCCAGCAGACCACAAGCAGGGCACTATGGCTACACCTTC
.,TRBV7-9,.,15,TRBJ2-7,CSSSLFGTRTYEQYF,TGTTCCAGCAGCTTATTCGGGACTCGCACCTACGAGCAGTACTTC
few,TRBV4-1,TRBD2,13,TRBJ2-7,CASSRRGGYEQYF,TGCGCCAGCAGTCGGCGGGGGGGTTACGAGCAGTACTTC
.,TRBV15,.,15,TRBJ1-5,CATSRDRGSNQPQHF,TGTGCCACCAGCAGAGATCGAGGCAGCAATCAGCCCCAGCATTTT
.,TRBV7-8,.,15,TRBJ2-7,CASSSQVGAGYEQYF,TGTGCCAGCAGCTCCCAGGTGGGGGCGGGCTACGAGCAGTACTTC
.,TRBV9,TRBD2,15,TRBJ2-3,CASSDPGPRGDTQYF,TGTGCCAGCAGCGACCCCGGCCCGCGGGGGGATACGCAGTATTTT
.,TRBV10-1,TRBD2,14,TRBJ2-1,CASGRVDLGNEQFF,TGCGCCAGCGGGAGGGTGGATCTCGGCAATGAGCAGTTCTTC
.,TRBV11-1,.,15,TRBJ2-7,CASSDFYDTGYEQYF,TGTGCCAGCAGCGACTTTTATGATACCGGCTACGAGCAGTACTTC
.,TRBV4-1,.,13,TRBJ2-7,CASSWTDSYEQYF,TGCGCCAGCAGCTGGACAGACTCCTACGAGCAGTACTTC
.,TRBV18,.,16,TRBJ1-3,CASSHTTDSSGNTIYF,TGTGCCAGCTCACACACGACAGATTCCTCTGGAAACACCATATATTTT
.,TRBV7-8,.,15,TRBJ1-6,CASSLRELKGSPLHF,TGTGCCAGCAGCTTAAGGGAGCTCAAGGGTTCACCCCTCCACTTT
.,TRBV7-3,.,15,TRBJ1-1,CASSKSTGDYTEAFF,TGTGCCAGCAGTAAATCAACGGGGGATTACACTGAAGCTTTCTTT
.,TRBV27,.,14,TRBJ2-1,CASSLSQGYNEQFF,TGTGCCAGCAGTTTATCCCAGGGCTACAATGAGCAGTTCTTC
.,TRBV5-6,TRBD1,15,TRBJ2-7,CASSFGTALSYEQYF,TGTGCCAGCAGCTTCGGGACAGCCTTATCCTACGAGCAGTACTTC
.,TRBV13,TRBD2,15,TRBJ2-1,CASSLGRGGRNEQFF,TGTGCCAGCAGCTTAGGGCGGGGGGGCCGCAATGAGCAGTTCTTC